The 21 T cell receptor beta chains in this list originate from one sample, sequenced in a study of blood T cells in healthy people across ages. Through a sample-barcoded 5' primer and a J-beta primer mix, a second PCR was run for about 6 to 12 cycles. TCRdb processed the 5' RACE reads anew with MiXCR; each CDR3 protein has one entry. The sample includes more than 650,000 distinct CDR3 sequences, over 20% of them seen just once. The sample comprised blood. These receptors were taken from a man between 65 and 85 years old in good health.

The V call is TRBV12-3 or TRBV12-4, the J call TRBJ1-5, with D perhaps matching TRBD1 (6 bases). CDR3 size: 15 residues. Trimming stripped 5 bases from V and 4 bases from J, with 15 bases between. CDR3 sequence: CASSPGGAGNQPQHF. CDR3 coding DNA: TGTGCCAGCAGTCCGGGGGGGGCTGGTAATCAGCCCCAGCATTTT.

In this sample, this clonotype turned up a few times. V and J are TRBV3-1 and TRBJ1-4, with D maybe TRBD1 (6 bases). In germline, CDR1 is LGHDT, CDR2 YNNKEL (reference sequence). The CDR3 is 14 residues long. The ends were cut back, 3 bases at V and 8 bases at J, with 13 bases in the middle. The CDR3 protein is CASSHTGIGEKLFF. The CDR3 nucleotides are TGTGCCAGCAGCCATACAGGGATTGGGGAAAAACTGTTTTTT.

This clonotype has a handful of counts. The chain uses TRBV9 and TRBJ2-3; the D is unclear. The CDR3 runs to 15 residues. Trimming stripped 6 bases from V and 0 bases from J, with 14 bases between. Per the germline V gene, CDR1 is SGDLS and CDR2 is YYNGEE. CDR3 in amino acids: CASNPDRGSTDTQYF. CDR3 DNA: TGTGCCAGCAACCCTGATCGAGGCAGCACAGATACGCAGTATTTT.

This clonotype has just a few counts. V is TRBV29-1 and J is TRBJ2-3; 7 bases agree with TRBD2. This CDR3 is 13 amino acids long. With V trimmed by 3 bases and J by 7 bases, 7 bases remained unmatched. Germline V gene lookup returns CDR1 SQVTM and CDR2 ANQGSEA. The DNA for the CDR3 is TGCAGCGTTGAGACGGGGGGAACGCATACGCAGTATTTT. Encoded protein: CSVETGGTHTQYF.

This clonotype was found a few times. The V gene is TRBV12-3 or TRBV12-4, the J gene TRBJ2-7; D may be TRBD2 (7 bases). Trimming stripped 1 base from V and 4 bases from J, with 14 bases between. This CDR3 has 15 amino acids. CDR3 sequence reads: CASSLVGGAEYEQYF. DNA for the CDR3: TGTGCCAGCAGTTTAGTAGGGGGGGCTGAATACGAGCAGTACTTC.

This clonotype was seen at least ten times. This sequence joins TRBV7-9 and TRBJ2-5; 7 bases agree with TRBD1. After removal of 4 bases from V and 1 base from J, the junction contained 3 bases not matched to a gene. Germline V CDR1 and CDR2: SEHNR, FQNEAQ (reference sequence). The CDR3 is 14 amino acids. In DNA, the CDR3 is TGTGCCAGCAGCTGGGACAGTACCCAAGAGACCCAGTACTTC. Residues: CASSWDSTQETQYF. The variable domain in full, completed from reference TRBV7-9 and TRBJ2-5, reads DTGVSQNPRHKITKRGQNVTFRCDPISEHNRLYWYRQTLGQGPEFLTYFQNEAQLEKSRLLSDRFSAERPKGSFSTLEIQRTEQGDSAMYLCASSWDSTQETQYFGPGTRLLVL.

This chain's CDR3 is CSATPIRRYQETQYF. The CDR3 DNA follows: TGCAGTGCTACACCTATAAGACGGTACCAAGAGACCCAGTACTTC. The chain combines TRBV20-1 with TRBJ2-5, with D unresolved. V was cut by 4 bases and J by 0 bases, with 15 bases left in between. The CDR3 runs 15 residues. Germline lookup yields CDR1 DFQATT and CDR2 SNEGSKA (reference sequence).

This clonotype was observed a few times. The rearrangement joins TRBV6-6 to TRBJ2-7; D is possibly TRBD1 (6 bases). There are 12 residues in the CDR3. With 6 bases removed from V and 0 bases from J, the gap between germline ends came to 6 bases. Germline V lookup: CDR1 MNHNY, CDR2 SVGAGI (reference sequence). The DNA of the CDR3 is TGTGCCAGCAGGGACAGCTCCTACGAGCAGTACTTC. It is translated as CASRDSSYEQYF.

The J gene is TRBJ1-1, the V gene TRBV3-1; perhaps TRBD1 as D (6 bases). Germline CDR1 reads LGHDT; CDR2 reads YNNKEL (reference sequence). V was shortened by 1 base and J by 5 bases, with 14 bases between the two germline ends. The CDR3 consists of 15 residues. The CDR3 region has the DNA TGTGCCAGCAGCCAAGGAAGCGGGGGCGGGACTGAAGCTTTCTTT. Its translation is CASSQGSGGGTEAFF.

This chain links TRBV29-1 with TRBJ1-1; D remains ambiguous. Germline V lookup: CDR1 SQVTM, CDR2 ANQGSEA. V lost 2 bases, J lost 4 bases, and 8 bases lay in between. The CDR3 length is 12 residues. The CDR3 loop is CSVEFWGTEAFF. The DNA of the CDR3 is TGCAGCGTTGAATTTTGGGGCACTGAAGCTTTCTTT.

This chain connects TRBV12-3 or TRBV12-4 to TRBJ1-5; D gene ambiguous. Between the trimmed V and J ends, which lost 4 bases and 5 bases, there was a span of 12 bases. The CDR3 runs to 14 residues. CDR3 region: CASSYNGSYQPQHF. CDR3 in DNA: TGTGCCAGCAGTTACAATGGTTCCTATCAGCCCCAGCATTTT.

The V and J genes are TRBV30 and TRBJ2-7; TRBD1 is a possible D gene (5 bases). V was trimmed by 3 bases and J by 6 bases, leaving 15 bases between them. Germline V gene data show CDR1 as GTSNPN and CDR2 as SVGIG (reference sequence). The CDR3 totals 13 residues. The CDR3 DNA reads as TGTGCCTGGAGCCTTAACCTTGGGGCCGAGCAGTACGTC. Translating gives CAWSLNLGAEQYV.

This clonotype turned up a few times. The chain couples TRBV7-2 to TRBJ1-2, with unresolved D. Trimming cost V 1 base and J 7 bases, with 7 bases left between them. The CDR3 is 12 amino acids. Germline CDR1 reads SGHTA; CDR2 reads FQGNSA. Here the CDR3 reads CASSLEGPGYTF. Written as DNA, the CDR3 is TGTGCCAGCAGCTTAGAAGGGCCTGGCTACACCTTC.

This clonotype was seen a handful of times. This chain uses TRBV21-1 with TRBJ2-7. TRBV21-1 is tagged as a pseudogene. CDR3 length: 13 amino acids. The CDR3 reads CASRRPILGEQYV. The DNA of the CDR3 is TGTGCCAGCAGAAGACCAATCCTGGGGGAGCAGTACGTC.

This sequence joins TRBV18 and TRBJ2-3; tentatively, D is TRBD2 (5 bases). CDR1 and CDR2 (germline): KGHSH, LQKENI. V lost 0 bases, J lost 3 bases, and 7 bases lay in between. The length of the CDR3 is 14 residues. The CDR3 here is CASSPPRATDTQYF. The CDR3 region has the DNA TGTGCCAGCTCACCACCGAGGGCGACAGATACGCAGTATTTT.

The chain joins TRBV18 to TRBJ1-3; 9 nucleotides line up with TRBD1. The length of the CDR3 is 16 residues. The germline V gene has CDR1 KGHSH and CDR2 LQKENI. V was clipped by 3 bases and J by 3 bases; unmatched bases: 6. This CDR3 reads CASSPGQGPSGNTIYF. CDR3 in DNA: TGTGCCAGCTCACCGGGACAGGGCCCCAGTGGAAACACCATATATTTT.

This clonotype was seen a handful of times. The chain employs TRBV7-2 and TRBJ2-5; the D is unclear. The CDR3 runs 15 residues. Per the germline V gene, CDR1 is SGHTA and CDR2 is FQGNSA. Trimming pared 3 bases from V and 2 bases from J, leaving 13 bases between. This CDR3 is CASSLVLGPQETQYF. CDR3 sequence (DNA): TGTGCCAGCAGCTTGGTCCTAGGCCCTCAAGAGACCCAGTACTTC.

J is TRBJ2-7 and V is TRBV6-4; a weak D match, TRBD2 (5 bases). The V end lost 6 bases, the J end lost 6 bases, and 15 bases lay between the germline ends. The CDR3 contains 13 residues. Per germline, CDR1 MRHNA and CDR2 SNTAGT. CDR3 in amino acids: CASSRDRGSEQYF. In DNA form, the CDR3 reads TGTGCCAGCAGCCGGGATCGGGGAAGCGAGCAGTACTTC.

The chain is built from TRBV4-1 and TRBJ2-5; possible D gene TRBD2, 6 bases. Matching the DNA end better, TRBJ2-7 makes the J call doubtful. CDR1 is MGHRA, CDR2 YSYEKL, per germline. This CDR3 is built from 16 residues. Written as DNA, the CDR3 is TGCGCCAGCAGCCAAGCGGAGGGGAAGGCAGGATACGAGCAGTACTTC. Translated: CASSQAEGKAGYEQYF.

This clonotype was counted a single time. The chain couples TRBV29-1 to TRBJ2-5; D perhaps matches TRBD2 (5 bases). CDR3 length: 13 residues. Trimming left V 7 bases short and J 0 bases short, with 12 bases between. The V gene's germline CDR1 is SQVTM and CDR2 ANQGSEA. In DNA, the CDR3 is TGCAGCGCAGTAGCGAGGTACCAAGAGACCCAGTACTTC. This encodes CSAVARYQETQYF.

The CDR3 loop is CSASELENYGYTF. CDR3 sequence (DNA): TGCAGTGCTTCCGAACTAGAGAACTATGGCTACACCTTC. The rearrangement uses TRBV20-1 and TRBJ1-2; D is ambiguous. This CDR3 region has 13 residues. Germline-derived CDR1 and CDR2 are DFQATT and SNEGSKA (reference sequence). V was shortened by 5 bases and J by 2 bases, with 12 bases between the two germline ends.